These T cell receptor beta chains were read from a single sample in a study of T-cell memory formation after mild COVID-19. TCRdb reprocessed the 5' RACE reads with MiXCR, giving one entry per CDR3 protein. The repertoire holds 100,000 to 150,000 distinct CDR3 sequences, about 17% seen once, with roughly 5.2% in the top ten. The sequencing input was PBMCs or a T cell subset sorted from them (not recorded which). The receptors derive from a man aged 18 to 29 who had mild COVID-19 (a few samples of this study predate the infection). Cell type and time point are not known. Each CDR3 is given with its conserved first and last residue. The D gene is left open where the match is weak. Some rows have no size entry. The others give once, few or many, or a class for an expanded clone.

V gene: TRBV15
J gene: TRBJ2-5
clone size: .
D gene: .
CDR3 protein: CATSRDRGEGEETQYF
CDR3 DNA: TGTGCCACCAGCAGAGATCGGGGTGAGGGGGAAGAGACCCAGTACTTC

V gene: TRBV5-1
J gene: TRBJ2-1
clone size: .
D gene: TRBD2
CDR3 protein: CASSAFTSGAGNEQFF
CDR3 DNA: TGCGCCAGCAGCGCCTTCACTAGCGGGGCTGGAAATGAGCAGTTCTTC

V gene: TRBV20-1
J gene: TRBJ2-3
clone size: few
D gene: .
CDR3 protein: CSASGQSTDTQYF
CDR3 DNA: TGCAGTGCTAGCGGACAGAGCACAGATACGCAGTATTTT

V gene: TRBV5-1
J gene: TRBJ2-3
clone size: few
D gene: .
CDR3 protein: CASSGGGPADTQYF
CDR3 DNA: TGCGCCAGCAGCGGCGGGGGCCCCGCAGATACGCAGTATTTT

V gene: TRBV20-1
J gene: TRBJ2-2
clone size: many
D gene: TRBD1
CDR3 protein: CSARDPGGPGELFF
CDR3 DNA: TGCAGTGCTAGAGATCCAGGGGGTCCCGGGGAGCTGTTTTTT

V gene: TRBV10-2
J gene: TRBJ1-1
clone size: .
D gene: .
CDR3 protein: CASSEGDIGEEAFF
CDR3 DNA: TGCGCCAGCAGTGAGGGGGACATAGGAGAAGAAGCTTTCTTT

V gene: TRBV18
J gene: TRBJ1-5
clone size: .
D gene: .
CDR3 protein: CASSQEGGASSNQPQHF
CDR3 DNA: TGTGCCAGCTCACAAGAGGGGGGGGCCAGTAGCAATCAGCCCCAGCATTTT

V gene: TRBV3-1
J gene: TRBJ2-2
clone size: many
D gene: .
CDR3 protein: CASSPTPGTTRRSTNTGELFF
CDR3 DNA: TGTGCCAGCAGCCCTACCCCGGGCACCACCAGGAGAAGTACAAACACCGGGGAGCTGTTTTTT

V gene: TRBV5-1
J gene: TRBJ1-1
clone size: .
D gene: TRBD1
CDR3 protein: CASSSNRGRTEAFF
CDR3 DNA: TGCGCCAGCAGCTCAAACAGGGGGCGCACTGAAGCTTTCTTT

V gene: TRBV5-1
J gene: TRBJ2-3
clone size: .
D gene: TRBD1
CDR3 protein: CASSSGQGSADTQYF
CDR3 DNA: TGCGCCAGCAGCTCCGGACAGGGGAGCGCAGATACGCAGTATTTT

V gene: TRBV20-1
J gene: TRBJ1-6
clone size: .
D gene: .
CDR3 protein: CSARGGENSPLHF
CDR3 DNA: TGCAGTGCTAGGGGTGGGGAAAATTCACCCCTCCACTTT

V gene: TRBV29-1
J gene: TRBJ1-5
clone size: few
D gene: TRBD1
CDR3 protein: CSVVTGGYQPQHF
CDR3 DNA: TGCAGCGTAGTGACAGGGGGCTATCAGCCCCAGCATTTT

V gene: TRBV4-1
J gene: TRBJ2-1
clone size: .
D gene: TRBD1
CDR3 protein: CASSPSGQYYNEQFF
CDR3 DNA: TGCGCCAGCAGCCCGTCGGGACAGTACTACAATGAGCAGTTCTTC

V gene: TRBV27
J gene: TRBJ1-1
clone size: few
D gene: .
CDR3 protein: CASSPPQGRGNTEAFF
CDR3 DNA: TGTGCCAGCAGTCCACCCCAGGGGCGTGGGAACACTGAAGCTTTCTTT

V gene: TRBV12-3/TRBV12-4
J gene: TRBJ2-5
clone size: few
D gene: TRBD2
CDR3 protein: CASSQRGGDQETQYF
CDR3 DNA: TGTGCCAGCAGCCAGCGGGGGGGCGATCAAGAGACCCAGTACTTC

V gene: TRBV25-1
J gene: TRBJ2-7
clone size: few
D gene: .
CDR3 protein: CASSESPLTYEQYF
CDR3 DNA: TGTGCCAGCAGTGAATCCCCGCTTACCTACGAGCAGTACTTC

V gene: TRBV5-1
J gene: TRBJ1-2
clone size: .
D gene: .
CDR3 protein: CASADRNYGYTF
CDR3 DNA: TGCGCCAGCGCAGATCGTAACTATGGCTACACCTTC

V gene: TRBV5-1
J gene: TRBJ2-3
clone size: few
D gene: .
CDR3 protein: CASSRTSPDTQYF
CDR3 DNA: TGCGCCAGCAGCCGTACGTCCCCAGATACGCAGTATTTT

V gene: TRBV12-3/TRBV12-4
J gene: TRBJ2-5
clone size: .
D gene: .
CDR3 protein: CASSLGDNQETQYF
CDR3 DNA: TGTGCCAGCAGTTTGGGAGACAACCAAGAGACCCAGTACTTC

V gene: TRBV9
J gene: TRBJ2-1
clone size: few
D gene: .
CDR3 protein: CASSVGRSEQFF
CDR3 DNA: TGTGCCAGCAGCGTAGGTCGAAGTGAGCAGTTCTTC

V gene: TRBV12-3/TRBV12-4
J gene: TRBJ2-5
clone size: .
D gene: .
CDR3 protein: CASSALGETQYF
CDR3 DNA: TGTGCCAGCAGTGCCCTAGGGGAGACCCAGTACTTC

V gene: TRBV6-1
J gene: TRBJ2-3
clone size: few
D gene: .
CDR3 protein: CASSEGGVTDTQYF
CDR3 DNA: TGTGCCAGCAGTGAAGGTGGGGTCACAGATACGCAGTATTTT

V gene: TRBV7-6
J gene: TRBJ1-1
clone size: .
D gene: .
CDR3 protein: CASSLAGAYTEAFF
CDR3 DNA: TGTGCCAGCAGCTTAGCAGGGGCGTACACTGAAGCTTTCTTT

V gene: TRBV20-1
J gene: TRBJ2-1
clone size: .
D gene: TRBD2
CDR3 protein: CSASGGNTYNEQFF
CDR3 DNA: TGCAGTGCTAGCGGGGGGAATACCTACAATGAGCAGTTCTTC

V gene: TRBV7-6
J gene: TRBJ2-1
clone size: many
D gene: .
CDR3 protein: CASTNGGDEQFF
CDR3 DNA: TGTGCCAGCACCAACGGAGGGGATGAGCAGTTCTTC

V gene: TRBV12-3/TRBV12-4
J gene: TRBJ1-1
clone size: few
D gene: .
CDR3 protein: CASSTEKNTEAFF
CDR3 DNA: TGTGCCAGCAGTACGGAAAAGAACACTGAAGCTTTCTTT

V gene: TRBV12-3/TRBV12-4
J gene: TRBJ2-3
clone size: .
D gene: .
CDR3 protein: CAVAGLTDTQYF
CDR3 DNA: TGTGCCGTTGCCGGACTTACAGATACGCAGTATTTT

V gene: TRBV7-8
J gene: TRBJ2-5
clone size: many
D gene: .
CDR3 protein: CASSLVAGANQETQYF
CDR3 DNA: TGTGCCAGCAGCCTTGTGGCAGGGGCAAACCAAGAGACCCAGTACTTC

V gene: TRBV30
J gene: TRBJ2-5
clone size: many
D gene: .
CDR3 protein: CAWSVQGGETQYF
CDR3 DNA: TGTGCCTGGAGTGTACAGGGCGGAGAGACCCAGTACTTC